In its sample, the clone carrying this T cell receptor (beta chain) was seen once. The record originates from a study of blood T cell repertoires in COVID-19. Study as a whole: Sites across the United States, Italy and Spain contributed samples from acute and convalescent COVID-19. In each case, the material was cDNA or gDNA derived from T cells, B-cell-depleted T cells, or PBMCs.

The germline V gene has CDR1 LGHNT and CDR2 FRNRAP. V shed 9 bases and J shed 2 bases, with 11 bases lying between them. This CDR3 is built from 12 residues. Authors' processing steps: Reference gene primers were amplified, and this amplification served to estimate nucleated cell counts. Some clones are missing from TCRdb's copy, which holds only in-frame ones; the method was immunoSEQ multiplex PCR. That table is the source of V, J and clone size, and D and trimming were worked out from the DNA. The data show 85,000 to 110,000 clones, 75% to 90% seen once. This clonotype was obtained from a human donor in a cohort sampled during active or convalescent COVID-19. The specimen sequenced was peripheral blood. This chain links TRBV12-5 with TRBJ2-7; D might be TRBD1 (5 bases). CDR3 amino acids: CASRVLPYEQYF. The DNA for the CDR3 is TGTGCTAGCAGGGTTCTCCCCTACGAGCAGTACTTC.